Each of the 23 T cell receptor beta chains below was sequenced from the same sample in a study of shared clonotypes between healthy human individuals. TCRdb keeps only in-frame clones here, not all; method: immunoSEQ multiplex PCR. The table lists 630,000 or so clones, roughly 98% of them singletons. Terminally differentiated effector memory CD45RA+ cells were excluded from the naive CD8 cells, which were CD45RO-negative and positively selected for CCR7. The specimen was naive CD8+ T cells sorted from blood. These TCRs come from a young man in good health.

The rearrangement joins TRBV29-1 to TRBJ2-7, with D perhaps matching TRBD1 or TRBD2 (5 bases each). This CDR3 comprises 14 residues. Germline CDR1 is SQVTM and CDR2 is ANQGSEA. V lost 8 bases and J 1 base, leaving 18 bases between the germline ends. The CDR3 region is CSFTRDLGSYEQYF. The CDR3 DNA sequence: TGCAGCTTCACCCGGGACCTTGGGTCCTACGAGCAGTACTTC.

This clone appeared once. V is TRBV2 and J is TRBJ1-1, with D perhaps TRBD1 (5 bases). V was trimmed by 1 base and J by 6 bases, leaving 15 bases between them. This CDR3 contains 15 residues. The germline gives CDR1 SNHLY, CDR2 FYNNEI. CDR3 residues: CASSEGFRALAEAFF. The DNA for the CDR3 is TGTGCCAGCAGTGAAGGTTTCAGGGCGCTGGCTGAAGCTTTCTTT.

The chain joins TRBV7-3 to TRBJ1-3, with D possibly TRBD1 on 6 matching bases. Deletions cut 3 bases from V and 4 bases from J, with 10 bases between. Germline V gene data show CDR1 as SGHTA and CDR2 as FQGTGA. The CDR3 sequence is 14 residues long. This chain's CDR3 is CASSLTGWGNTIYF. The CDR3 nucleotides read TGTGCCAGCAGCTTGACAGGTTGGGGAAACACCATATATTTT.

The J gene is TRBJ1-2, the V gene TRBV9; 8 bases fit TRBD1. With 4 bases clipped from V and 4 bases from J, the junction kept 6 bases outside the gene matches. The CDR3 covers 14 residues. Germline-derived CDR1 and CDR2 are SGDLS and YYNGEE. The CDR3 loop is CASSPRTGFYGYTF. CDR3 nucleotide sequence: TGTGCCAGCAGCCCAAGGACAGGGTTCTATGGCTACACCTTC.

V usage is TRBV2 and J usage is TRBJ2-5, with D uncertain. The CDR3 spans 11 residues. Germline CDR1 is SNHLY and CDR2 is FYNNEI. The V end lost 11 bases, the J end lost 2 bases, and 9 bases lay between the germline ends. CDR3 sequence: CASQGQETQYF. The CDR3 nucleotides are TGTGCCTCCCAAGGGCAAGAGACCCAGTACTTC. The whole variable domain, remainder taken from reference TRBV2 and TRBJ2-5, is EPEVTQTPSHQVTQMGQEVILRCVPISNHLYFYWYRQILGQKVEFLVSFYNNEISEKSEIFDDQFSVERPDGSNFTLKIRSTKLEDSAMYFCASQGQETQYFGPGTRLLVL.

The chain is built from TRBV14 and TRBJ2-7, with D perhaps being TRBD1 or TRBD2 (5 bases each). Germline V CDR1 and CDR2: SGHDN, FVKESK. V lost 1 base to trimming and J lost 5 bases, with 15 bases between them. The CDR3 spans 15 residues. The CDR3 is CASSQVTGPTDEQYF. The CDR3 DNA follows: TGTGCCAGCAGCCAAGTTACGGGGCCCACGGACGAGCAGTACTTC.

V gene TRBV11-1 combines with J gene TRBJ2-3; TRBD2 aligns across 7 bases. The CDR3 runs 17 residues. Germline V gene data show CDR1 as SGHAT and CDR2 as FQDESV (reference sequence). The V and J ends lost 5 bases and 1 base, in that order; junction bases with no gene match: 12. The CDR3: CASSKRIGDYGTDTQYF. The CDR3 DNA is TGTGCCAGCAGCAAACGTATCGGGGACTATGGCACAGATACGCAGTATTTT.

The chain combines TRBV7-9 with TRBJ2-7; TRBD2 matches 14 bases. With V trimmed by 5 bases and J by 5 bases, 17 bases remained unmatched. This CDR3 has 19 amino acids. Germline CDR1 and CDR2: SEHNR and FQNEAQ (reference sequence). The chain's CDR3 is CASSPFTVKKGLAGDEQYF. As DNA, the CDR3 is TGTGCCAGCAGCCCCTTTACCGTAAAAAAGGGACTAGCGGGAGACGAGCAGTACTTC.

The V call is TRBV4-3, the J call TRBJ2-7, with 8 nucleotides matching TRBD1. J gave up 4 bases and V 2 bases, and 10 bases lay outside the gene matches. The CDR3 length is 16 residues. CDR1 LGHNA and CDR2 YSLEER come from the germline V gene. This CDR3 is CASSQSRGQLTYEQYF. The CDR3 coding sequence is TGCGCCAGCAGCCAATCCAGGGGGCAGTTAACTTACGAGCAGTACTTC.

The J gene is TRBJ1-1, the V gene TRBV27; D is uncertain. V was shortened by 1 base and J by 3 bases, with 12 bases between the two germline ends. CDR3 length: 15 residues. Germline lookup yields CDR1 MNHEY and CDR2 SMNVEV (reference sequence). The CDR3 protein is CASSLYKVLDTEAFF. Written as DNA, the CDR3 is TGTGCCAGCAGTTTATACAAAGTTTTAGACACTGAAGCTTTCTTT.

The chain combines TRBV13 with TRBJ2-1; no definite D call. Trimming took off 2 bases at V and 5 bases at J, with 7 bases between the two ends. The CDR3 contains 13 residues. The germline CDR1 and CDR2 sequences are PRHDT and FYEKMQ (reference sequence). The CDR3 region is CASSLTSHNEQFF. The CDR3 region has the DNA TGTGCCAGCAGCTTAACAAGCCACAATGAGCAGTTCTTC.

The rearrangement uses TRBV6-5 and TRBJ2-2; D remains ambiguous. V shed 2 bases and J shed 6 bases, with 13 bases lying between them. The CDR3 covers 15 residues. Germline V gene data show CDR1 as MNHEY and CDR2 as SVGAGI. CDR3 nucleotides: TGTGCCAGCAGTTACGACTCAGCTACGGCCGGGGAGCTGTTTTTT. As protein: CASSYDSATAGELFF.

This chain uses TRBV7-2 with TRBJ2-1; D is ambiguous. The CDR3 consists of 13 residues. Germline V gene sequence: CDR1 SGHTA, CDR2 FQGNSA. V lost 1 base and J 2 bases, leaving 3 bases between the germline ends. Here the CDR3 reads CASSLVAYNEQFF. CDR3 DNA: TGTGCCAGCAGCTTAGTCGCCTACAATGAGCAGTTCTTC. Drawing the rest from reference TRBV7-2 and TRBJ2-1, the complete variable domain is GAGVSQSPSNKVTEKGKDVELRCDPISGHTALYWYRQSLGQGLEFLIYFQGNSAPDKSGLPSDRFSAERTGGSVSTLTIQRTQQEDSAVYLCASSLVAYNEQFFGPGTRLTVL.

As concerns this clone: The same CDR3 is also encoded by other DNA sequences in this sample. The V call is TRBV27, the J call TRBJ2-2; D unclear. V was shortened by 2 bases and J by 5 bases, with 3 bases between the two germline ends. The CDR3 has 12 amino acids. Germline CDR1 and CDR2: MNHEY and SMNVEV (reference sequence). The CDR3 region has the DNA TGTGCCAGCAGTTTACAGACCGGGGAGCTGTTTTTT. It is translated as CASSLQTGELFF.

The rearrangement links TRBV4-3 to TRBJ1-2, with 11 bases that match TRBD1. The J segment lost 6 bases and the V segment lost 0 bases, leaving 21 bases of the junction unmatched. The germline gives CDR1 LGHNA, CDR2 YSLEER. This CDR3 spans 21 amino acids. In DNA form, the CDR3 reads TGCGCCAGCAGCCAAGATCTAGAAAAGAGGACAGGGGGCTTTATCGGAGATGGCTACACCTTC. Amino acids: CASSQDLEKRTGGFIGDGYTF.

J is TRBJ2-7 and V is TRBV7-9; D not resolved. Germline V gives CDR1 SEHNR, CDR2 FQNEAQ (reference sequence). This CDR3 spans 13 amino acids. With 10 bases removed from V and 0 bases from J, the gap between germline ends came to 13 bases. The CDR3 DNA follows: TGTGCCACTACAAAGGGAACCTCCTACGAGCAGTACTTC. Its translation: CATTKGTSYEQYF.

The gene calls are TRBV9 and TRBJ1-2; D gene ambiguous. Germline V gene lookup returns CDR1 SGDLS and CDR2 YYNGEE. The length of the CDR3 is 15 residues. Trimming left V 3 bases short and J 3 bases short, with 15 bases between. The CDR3 loop reads CASSESTVADYGYTF. The CDR3 DNA reads as TGTGCCAGCAGCGAGAGCACAGTGGCTGACTATGGCTACACCTTC.

This chain links TRBV5-1 with TRBJ2-4, with 7 bases that match TRBD1. CDR1 and CDR2 (germline): SGHRS, YFSETQ. The CDR3 has 14 residues. Trimming at V came to 5 bases and at J to 5 bases, leaving 7 bases not matched to a gene. The CDR3 protein is CASRQGFRENIQYF. In DNA form, the CDR3 reads TGCGCCAGCAGACAGGGGTTTCGCGAAAACATTCAGTACTTC.

To note about this clone: An end of the junction differs from the germline gene, which may be a read error. The V call is TRBV7-7, the J call TRBJ2-1; D ambiguous. The CDR3 spans 15 residues. Germline V gene sequence: CDR1 SSHAT, CDR2 FNYEAQ (reference sequence). CDR3 sequence: CASSPSLVRVDEQFF. The DNA for the CDR3 is TGTGCTAGCAGCCCTTCCCTGGTAAGAGTCGATGAGCAGTTCTTC.

The V and J genes are TRBV6-5 and TRBJ2-5; 9 bases are a match to TRBD2. The CDR3 is 16 residues long. Germline assignment: CDR1 MNHEY and CDR2 SVGAGI. V shed 2 bases and J 4 bases; nucleotides not matched to a gene: 8. CDR3 coding DNA: TGTGCCAGCAGTTACGGTGCGGGAGGGCCCGGAGAGACCCAGTACTTC. Its protein product is CASSYGAGGPGETQYF.

V usage is TRBV4-1 and J usage is TRBJ1-2, with D perhaps matching TRBD1 (5 bases). The V end was cut by 2 bases, the J end by 5 bases, with 12 bases between. CDR1 and CDR2 (germline): MGHRA, YSYEKL. The CDR3 loop spans 14 amino acids. CDR3 in DNA: TGCGCCAGCAGCCAAAATAGACAGATTTATGGCTACACCTTC. It specifies CASSQNRQIYGYTF.

The rearrangement joins TRBV9 to TRBJ2-1; D call uncertain. Germline V gene data show CDR1 as SGDLS and CDR2 as YYNGEE. Trimming cost V 3 bases and J 5 bases, with 15 bases left between them. The CDR3 covers 15 residues. In DNA form, the CDR3 reads TGTGCCAGCAGCGGATTATTGACCCCTAACAATGAGCAGTTCTTC. Translated, it gives CASSGLLTPNNEQFF.

The J gene is TRBJ2-7, the V gene TRBV29-1, with D unresolved. Trimming took off 7 bases at V and 6 bases at J, with 13 bases between the two ends. CDR1 is SQVTM, CDR2 ANQGSEA, per germline. The CDR3 totals 11 residues. The CDR3 is CSAQTPGEQYF. As DNA, the CDR3 is TGCAGCGCCCAGACTCCGGGCGAGCAGTACTTC.